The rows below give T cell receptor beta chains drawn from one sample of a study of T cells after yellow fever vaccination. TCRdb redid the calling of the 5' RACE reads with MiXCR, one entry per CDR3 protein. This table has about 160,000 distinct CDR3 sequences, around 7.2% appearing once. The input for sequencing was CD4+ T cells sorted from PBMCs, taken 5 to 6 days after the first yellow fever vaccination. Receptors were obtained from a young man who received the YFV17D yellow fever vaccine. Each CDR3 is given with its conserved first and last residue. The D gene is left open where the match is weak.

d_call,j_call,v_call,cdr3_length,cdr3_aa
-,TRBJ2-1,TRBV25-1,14,CASSEDSGLVEQFF
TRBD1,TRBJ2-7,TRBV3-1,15,CASSQAGTVTYEQYF
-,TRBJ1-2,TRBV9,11,CASSTNYGYTF
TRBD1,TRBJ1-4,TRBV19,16,CASSGTGAATNEKLFF
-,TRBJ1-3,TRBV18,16,CASSPGEGRSGNTIYF
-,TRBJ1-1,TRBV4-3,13,CASSQGQATEAFF
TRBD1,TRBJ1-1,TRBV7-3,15,CASSARTGGDTEAFF
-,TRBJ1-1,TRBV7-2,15,CASSSTPNYGTEAFF
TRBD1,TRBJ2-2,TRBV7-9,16,CASSSRDRGNTGELFF
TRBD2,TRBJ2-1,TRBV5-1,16,CASSRTSGGLLNEQFF
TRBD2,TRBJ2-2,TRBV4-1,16,CASRPSAGGSTGELFF
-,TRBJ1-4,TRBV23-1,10,CASTGPMLFF
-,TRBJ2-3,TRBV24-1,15,CATSGRRGYTDTQYF
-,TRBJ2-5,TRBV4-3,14,CASSQAAGQETQYF
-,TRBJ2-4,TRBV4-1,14,CASSVGAGGNIQYF
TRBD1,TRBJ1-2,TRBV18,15,CASSRGQGGHYGYTF
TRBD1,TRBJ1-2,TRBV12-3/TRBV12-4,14,CASSRDSSNYGYTF
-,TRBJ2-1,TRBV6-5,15,CASSSEDEPYNEQFF
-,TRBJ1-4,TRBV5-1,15,CASSITQRPNEKLFF
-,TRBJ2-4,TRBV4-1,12,CASSQIKNIQYF
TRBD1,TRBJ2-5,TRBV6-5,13,CASSWTGVETQYF
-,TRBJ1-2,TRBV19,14,CASSTSVDNYGYTF
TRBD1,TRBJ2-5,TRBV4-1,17,CASSQAGQGGFQETQYF
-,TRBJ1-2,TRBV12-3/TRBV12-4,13,CASSWGDNHGYTF
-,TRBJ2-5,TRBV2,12,CASSESSETQYF
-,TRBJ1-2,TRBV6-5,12,CASSRTAQGYTF
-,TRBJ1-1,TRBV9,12,CASSDQDTEAFF
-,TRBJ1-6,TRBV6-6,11,CASSAPGPLHF